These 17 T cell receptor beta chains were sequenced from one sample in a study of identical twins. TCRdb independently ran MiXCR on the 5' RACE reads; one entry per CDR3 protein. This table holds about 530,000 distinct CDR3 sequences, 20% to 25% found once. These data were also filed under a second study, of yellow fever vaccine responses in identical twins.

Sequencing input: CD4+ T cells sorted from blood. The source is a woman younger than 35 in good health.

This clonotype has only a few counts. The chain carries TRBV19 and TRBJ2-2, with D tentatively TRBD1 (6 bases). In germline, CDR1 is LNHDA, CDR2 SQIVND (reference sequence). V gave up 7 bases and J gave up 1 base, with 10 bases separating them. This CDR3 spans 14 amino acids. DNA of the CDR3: TGTGCCAGTAAAGGGACAATGAACACCGGGGAGCTGTTTTTT. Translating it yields CASKGTMNTGELFF.

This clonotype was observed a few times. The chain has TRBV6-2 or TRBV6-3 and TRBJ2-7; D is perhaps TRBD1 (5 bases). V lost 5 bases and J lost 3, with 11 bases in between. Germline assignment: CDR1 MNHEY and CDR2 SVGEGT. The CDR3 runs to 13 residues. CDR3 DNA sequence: TGTGCCAGCAGTGACCAACAGGTCTACGAGCAGTACTTC. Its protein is CASSDQQVYEQYF.

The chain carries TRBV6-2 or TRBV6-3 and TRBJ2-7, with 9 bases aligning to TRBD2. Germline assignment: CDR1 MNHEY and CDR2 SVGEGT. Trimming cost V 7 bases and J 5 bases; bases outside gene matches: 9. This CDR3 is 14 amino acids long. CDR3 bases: TGTGCCAGCACCTCGGCGGGAGGGGGCGACGAGCAGTACTTC. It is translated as CASTSAGGGDEQYF.

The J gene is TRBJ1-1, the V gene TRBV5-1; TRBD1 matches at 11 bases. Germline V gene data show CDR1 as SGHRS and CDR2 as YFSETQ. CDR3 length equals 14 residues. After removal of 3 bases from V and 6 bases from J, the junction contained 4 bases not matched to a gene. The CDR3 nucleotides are TGCGCCAGCAGCTCGGGACAGGGGGACGCTGAAGCTTTCTTT. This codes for CASSSGQGDAEAFF.

In DNA form, the CDR3 reads TGTGCCAGCAGCTTGATGAGGGGAGCCAAAAACATTCAGTACTTC. This codes for CASSLMRGAKNIQYF. The chain joins TRBV5-6 to TRBJ2-4; tentatively, D is TRBD1 or TRBD2 (5 bases each). From germline, CDR1 is SGHDT and CDR2 YYEEEE. Trimming cost V 1 base and J 0 bases, with 8 bases left between them. CDR3 length: 15 amino acids.

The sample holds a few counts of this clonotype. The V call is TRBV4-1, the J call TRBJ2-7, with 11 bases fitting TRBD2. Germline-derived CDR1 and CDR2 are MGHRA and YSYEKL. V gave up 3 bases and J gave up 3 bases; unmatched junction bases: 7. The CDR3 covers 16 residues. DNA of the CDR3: TGCGCCAGCAGCCAGACCGGGACTAGCGGTGACTACGAGCAGTACGTC. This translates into CASSQTGTSGDYEQYV.

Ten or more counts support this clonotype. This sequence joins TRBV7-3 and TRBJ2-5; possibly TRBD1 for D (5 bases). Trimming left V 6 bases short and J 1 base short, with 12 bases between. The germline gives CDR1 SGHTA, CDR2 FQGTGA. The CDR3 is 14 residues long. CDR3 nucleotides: TGTGCCAGCAGTCCTACAGGCACCCAAGAGACCCAGTACTTC. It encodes CASSPTGTQETQYF.

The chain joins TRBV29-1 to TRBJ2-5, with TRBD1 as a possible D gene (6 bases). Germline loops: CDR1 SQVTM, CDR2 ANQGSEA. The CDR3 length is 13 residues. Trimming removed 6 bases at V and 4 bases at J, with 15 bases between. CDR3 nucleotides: TGCAGCGTAGGGGACACCCGCGGAGAGACCCAGTACTTC. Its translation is CSVGDTRGETQYF.

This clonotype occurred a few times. In DNA form, the CDR3 reads TGTGCCAGCAGCCCTCCGACTAGCGCTCCGCTAGGCGAGCAGTACTTC. Its translation: CASSPPTSAPLGEQYF. The gene calls are TRBV11-2 and TRBJ2-7, with 8 positions matching TRBD2. Unmatched junction bases numbered 15, after V lost 5 bases and J lost 6 bases. This CDR3 spans 16 amino acids. Germline V CDR1 and CDR2: SGHAT, FQNNGV.

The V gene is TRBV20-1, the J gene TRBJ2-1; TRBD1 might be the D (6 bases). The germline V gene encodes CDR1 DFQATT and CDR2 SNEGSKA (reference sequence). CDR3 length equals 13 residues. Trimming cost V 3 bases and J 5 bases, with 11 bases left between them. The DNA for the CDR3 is TGCAGTGCTAGTGGGGACATAAACAATGAGCAGTTCTTC. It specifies CSASGDINNEQFF.

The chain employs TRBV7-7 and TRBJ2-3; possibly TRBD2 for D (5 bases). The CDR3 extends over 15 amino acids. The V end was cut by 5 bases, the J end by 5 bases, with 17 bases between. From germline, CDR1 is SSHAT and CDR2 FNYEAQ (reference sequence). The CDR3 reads CASSPRAGPGDTQYF. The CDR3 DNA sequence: TGTGCCAGCAGCCCGAGGGCTGGGCCTGGAGATACGCAGTATTTT.

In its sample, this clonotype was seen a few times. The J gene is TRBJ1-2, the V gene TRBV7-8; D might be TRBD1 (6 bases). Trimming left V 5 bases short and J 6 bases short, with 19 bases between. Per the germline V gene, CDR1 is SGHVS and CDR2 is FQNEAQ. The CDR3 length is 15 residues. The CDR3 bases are TGTGCCAGCAGCGTATCGGGACACCGAGGGAATGGCTACACCTTC. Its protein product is CASSVSGHRGNGYTF.

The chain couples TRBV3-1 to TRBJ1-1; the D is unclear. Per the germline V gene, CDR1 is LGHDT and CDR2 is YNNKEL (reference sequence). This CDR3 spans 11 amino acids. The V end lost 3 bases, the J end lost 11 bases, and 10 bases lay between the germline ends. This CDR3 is CASSQAGRAFF. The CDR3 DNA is TGTGCCAGCAGCCAGGCCGGCAGGGCTTTCTTT.

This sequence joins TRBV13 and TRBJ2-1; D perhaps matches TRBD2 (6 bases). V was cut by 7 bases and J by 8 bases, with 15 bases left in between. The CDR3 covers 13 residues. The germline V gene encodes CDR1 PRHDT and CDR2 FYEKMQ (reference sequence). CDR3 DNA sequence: TGTGCCAGCAACAGAAACGGCGGGGATGAGCAGTTCTTC. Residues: CASNRNGGDEQFF.

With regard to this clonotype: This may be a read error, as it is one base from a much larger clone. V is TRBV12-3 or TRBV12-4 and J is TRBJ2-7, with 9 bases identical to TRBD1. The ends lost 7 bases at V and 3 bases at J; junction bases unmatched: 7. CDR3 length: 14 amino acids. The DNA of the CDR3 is TGTGCCAGCACGGGACAGGGCACCTACTACGAGCAGTACTTC. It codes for CASTGQGTYYEQYF.

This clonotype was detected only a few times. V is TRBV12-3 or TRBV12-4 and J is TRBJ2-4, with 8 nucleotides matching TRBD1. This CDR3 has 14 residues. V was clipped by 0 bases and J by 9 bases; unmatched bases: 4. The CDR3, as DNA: TGTGCCAGCAGTTTAGCGACAGGGACAGGCATTCAGTACTTC. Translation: CASSLATGTGIQYF.

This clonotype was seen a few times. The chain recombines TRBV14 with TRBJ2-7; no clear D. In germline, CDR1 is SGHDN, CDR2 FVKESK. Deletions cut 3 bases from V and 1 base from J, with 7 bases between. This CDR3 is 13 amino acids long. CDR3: CASSHDISYEQYF. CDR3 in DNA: TGTGCCAGCAGCCACGACATTTCCTACGAGCAGTACTTC.